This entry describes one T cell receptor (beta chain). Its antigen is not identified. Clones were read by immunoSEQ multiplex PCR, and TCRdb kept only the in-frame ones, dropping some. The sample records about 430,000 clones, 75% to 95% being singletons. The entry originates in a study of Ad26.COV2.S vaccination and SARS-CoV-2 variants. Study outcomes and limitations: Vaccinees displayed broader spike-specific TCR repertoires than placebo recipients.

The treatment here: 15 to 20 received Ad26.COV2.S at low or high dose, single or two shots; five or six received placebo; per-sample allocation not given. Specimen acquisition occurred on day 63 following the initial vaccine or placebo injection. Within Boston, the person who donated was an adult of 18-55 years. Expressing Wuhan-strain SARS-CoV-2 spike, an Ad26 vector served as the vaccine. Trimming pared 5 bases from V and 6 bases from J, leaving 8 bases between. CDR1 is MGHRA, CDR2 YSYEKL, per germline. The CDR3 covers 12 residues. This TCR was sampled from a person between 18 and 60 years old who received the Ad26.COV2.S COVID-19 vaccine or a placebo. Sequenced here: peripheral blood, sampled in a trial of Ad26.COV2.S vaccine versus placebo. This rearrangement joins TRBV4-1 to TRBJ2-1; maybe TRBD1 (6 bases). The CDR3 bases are TGCGCCAGCAGCGAACAGGGCAATGAGCAGTTCTTC. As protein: CASSEQGNEQFF.